The present entry profiles one TCR beta chain with its context. These data originate in a study of T cell changes during pregnancy in multiple sclerosis. Repertoires were generated with immunoSEQ multiplex PCR, while TCRdb's copy carries only in-frame clones and drops some. The data contain tens of thousands of clones, roughly nine tenths of them singletons. V shed 7 bases and J 4 bases; nucleotides not matched to a gene: 5. The length of the CDR3 is 14 residues. The germline CDR1 and CDR2 sequences are MNHNY and SVGAGI (reference sequence). The chain joins TRBV6-6 to TRBJ1-5; 9 bases agree with TRBD1. The TCR sequence derives from a female donor in good health, enrolled as a control in a pregnancy study. The source material was peripheral blood, sampled in the first trimester of pregnancy. The CDR3 DNA reads TGTGCCAGCAAAACAGGGGGCGATAATCAGCCCCAGCATTTT. Amino acid sequence: CASKTGGDNQPQHF.